The 12 T cell receptor beta chains given below trace back to one sample, sequenced in a study of CD8 T cells in Susac syndrome. Random hexamers served to reverse transcribe roughly 0.45 to 1 ug RNA. From the immunoSEQ multiplex PCR reads, TCRdb called clonotypes with MiXCR, one entry per CDR3 protein. The sample consists of more than 85,000 distinct CDR3 sequences, about 96% of them appearing once. Sample: CD4+ T cells from PBMCs. The receptors stem from a human donor in good health.

This chain joins TRBV11-2 and TRBJ2-3; perhaps D is TRBD1 or TRBD2 (6 bases each). This CDR3 has 16 amino acids. Germline assignment: CDR1 SGHAT and CDR2 FQNNGV. The V end was cut by 6 bases, the J end by 6 bases, with 22 bases between. CDR3 amino acids: CASRTWGAGPTDTQYF. CDR3 in DNA: TGTGCCAGCAGAACCTGGGGGGCAGGGCCCACCGATACGCAGTATTTT.

This clonotype was detected only once. The chain has TRBV30 and TRBJ1-6; a weak D match, TRBD1 (5 bases). Looked up from germline, CDR1 is GTSNPN and CDR2 is SVGIG (reference sequence). CDR3 size: 16 residues. Trimming took 0 bases from V and 2 from J, leaving 11 bases between them. The CDR3 protein is CAWSVTGTTYNSPLHF. In DNA, the CDR3 is TGTGCCTGGAGTGTCACCGGGACCACCTATAATTCACCCCTCCACTTT.

The rearrangement joins TRBV5-1 to TRBJ2-2; TRBD1 might be the D (5 bases). V lost 1 base, J lost 1 base, and 8 bases lay in between. This CDR3 contains 15 residues. Looked up from germline, CDR1 is SGHRS and CDR2 is YFSETQ. The CDR3 coding sequence is TGCGCCAGCAGCTTGAGCCAGGGGAACACCGGGGAGCTGTTTTTT. It specifies CASSLSQGNTGELFF.

This clonotype was recorded once. This chain uses TRBV3-1 with TRBJ2-3; D possibly corresponds to TRBD2 (5 bases). The germline CDR1 and CDR2 sequences are LGHDT and YNNKEL (reference sequence). The V end was cut by 0 bases, the J end by 2 bases, with 9 bases between. The CDR3 sequence is 15 residues long. This CDR3 reads CASSQERVFTDTQYF. CDR3 DNA sequence: TGTGCCAGCAGCCAAGAGCGGGTTTTCACAGATACGCAGTATTTT.

The chain is built from TRBV9 and TRBJ2-7, with D perhaps matching TRBD1 or TRBD2 (6 bases each). This CDR3 is 16 amino acids long. Deletions cut 3 bases from V and 5 bases from J, with 21 bases between. Germline CDR1 SGDLS, CDR2 YYNGEE. The CDR3 spells CASSEGDDRRGNEQYF. CDR3 coding DNA: TGTGCCAGCAGCGAAGGGGACGACAGGCGGGGTAACGAGCAGTACTTC.

The J gene is TRBJ2-1, the V gene TRBV6-5, with D perhaps matching TRBD2 (6 bases). This CDR3 spans 14 amino acids. CDR1 is MNHEY, CDR2 SVGAGI, per germline. V lost 6 bases and J 6 bases, leaving 15 bases between the germline ends. In nucleotides, the CDR3 is TGTGCCAGCAGGAGACAGCGTAGCGGCAATGAGCAGTTCTTC. Translated: CASRRQRSGNEQFF.

This clonotype showed up just once. V is TRBV12-3 or TRBV12-4 and J is TRBJ1-2; D is unclear. Trimming pared 3 bases from V and 8 bases from J, leaving 10 bases between. The CDR3 runs to 12 residues. The CDR3 DNA sequence: TGTGCCAGCAGTTTGATTGGGCGCGGCTACACCTTC. It is translated as CASSLIGRGYTF.

This chain links TRBV28 with TRBJ1-3; 10 nucleotides agree with TRBD1. The CDR3 sequence is 14 residues long. V trimming: 5 bases; J trimming: 5 bases; junction bases outside the gene matches: 3. Germline CDR1 MDHEN, CDR2 SYDVKM. CDR3 sequence: CASSRDRGRNTIYF. As DNA, the CDR3 is TGTGCCAGCAGTCGGGACAGGGGCAGAAACACCATATATTTT.

The rearrangement links TRBV12-3 or TRBV12-4 to TRBJ1-6; D might be TRBD1 (5 bases). Trimming cost V 5 bases and J 6 bases, with 11 bases left between them. The CDR3 length is 14 residues. CDR3 loop: CASSLRGSNSPLHF. CDR3 nucleotides: TGTGCCAGCAGTCTCCGGGGCAGTAATTCACCCCTCCACTTT.

V is TRBV7-2 and J is TRBJ1-1; 8 bases fit TRBD1. Trimming at V came to 3 bases and at J to 7 bases, leaving 7 bases not matched to a gene. The CDR3 is 14 amino acids. Germline V gene data show CDR1 as SGHTA and CDR2 as FQGNSA. CDR3 nucleotides: TGTGCCAGCAGCTTCAGGGGGCGCTTGAGTGAAGCTTTCTTT. Encoded protein: CASSFRGRLSEAFF.

This rearrangement joins TRBV24-1 to TRBJ2-5; tentatively, D is TRBD2 (6 bases). This CDR3 has 15 amino acids. Trimming took off 1 base at V and 5 bases at J, with 13 bases between the two ends. Germline-derived CDR1 and CDR2 are KGHDR and SFDVKD. The CDR3 coding sequence is TGTGCCACCAGTGATTTCCAACTAGCCGTTGAGACCCAGTACTTC. As protein: CATSDFQLAVETQYF.

V is TRBV6-5 and J is TRBJ1-6; D is unclear. Germline V lookup: CDR1 MNHEY, CDR2 SVGAGI. Trimming shortened V by 6 bases and J by 10 bases, and 13 bases separated the two germline ends. The CDR3 spans 13 residues. DNA of the CDR3: TGTGCCAGCAGAACATATGGGGTCTCACCCCTCCACTTT. Encoded protein: CASRTYGVSPLHF.